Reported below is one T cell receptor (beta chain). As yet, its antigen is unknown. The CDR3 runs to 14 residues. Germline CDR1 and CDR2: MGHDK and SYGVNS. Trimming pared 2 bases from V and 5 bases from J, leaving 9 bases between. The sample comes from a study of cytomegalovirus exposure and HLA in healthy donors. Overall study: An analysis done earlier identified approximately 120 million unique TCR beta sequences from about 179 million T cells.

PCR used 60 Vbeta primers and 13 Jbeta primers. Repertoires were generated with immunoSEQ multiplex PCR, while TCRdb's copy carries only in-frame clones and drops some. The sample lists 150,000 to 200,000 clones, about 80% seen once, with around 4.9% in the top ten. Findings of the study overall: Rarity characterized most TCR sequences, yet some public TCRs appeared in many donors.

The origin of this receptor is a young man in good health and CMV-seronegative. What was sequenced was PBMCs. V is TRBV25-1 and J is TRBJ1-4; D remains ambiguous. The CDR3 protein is CASSEARENEKLFF. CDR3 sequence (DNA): TGTGCCAGCAGTGAAGCAAGGGAGAATGAAAAACTGTTTTTT.